Shown below are 14 T cell receptor beta chains from a single sample sequenced in a study of blood T cell repertoires in COVID-19. Profiling relied on immunoSEQ multiplex PCR, and the TCRdb table lists in-frame clones only, not all of them. The table has more than 95,000 clones, 65% to 90% seen once; the top ten hold 25% to 30%. The sequenced material came from peripheral blood. The source is a woman older than 75 with acute or convalescent COVID-19.

The chain links TRBV27 to TRBJ1-2; D is undetermined. V was cut by 5 bases and J by 8 bases, with 15 bases left in between. The V gene's germline CDR1 is MNHEY and CDR2 SMNVEV (reference sequence). CDR3 size: 13 residues. The CDR3: CASSLTVFGGYTF. The DNA of the CDR3 is TGTGCCAGCAGTCTCACCGTCTTCGGGGGCTACACCTTC.

V usage is TRBV20-1 and J usage is TRBJ1-2, with a possible D match to TRBD1 (6 bases). V gave up 5 bases and J gave up 6 bases, with 10 bases separating them. Germline-derived CDR1 and CDR2 are DFQATT and SNEGSKA (reference sequence). This CDR3 has 11 amino acids. The CDR3: CSASGVHGYTF. For the CDR3, the DNA is TGCAGTGCTTCAGGGGTGCATGGCTACACCTTC.

The gene calls are TRBV15 and TRBJ1-5, with TRBD1 matching over 10 bases. V was pared by 3 bases and J by 2 bases, with 10 bases of the junction left unmatched. The germline V gene has CDR1 LNHNV and CDR2 YYDKDF (reference sequence). The CDR3 is made up of 18 amino acids. CDR3 amino acids: CATSRRQGARRGNQPQHF. For the CDR3, the DNA is TGTGCCACCAGCAGGCGACAGGGGGCGCGTAGGGGCAATCAGCCCCAGCATTTT.

The chain links TRBV3-1 (or the pseudogene TRBV3-2) to TRBJ1-4; D is unclear. In germline, CDR1 is LGHDT, CDR2 YNNKEL (reference sequence). The CDR3 loop spans 14 amino acids. The V end was cut by 3 bases, the J end by 2 bases, with 7 bases between. CDR3 region: CASSQRTTNEKLFF. CDR3 coding DNA: TGTGCCAGCAGCCAGCGAACGACTAATGAAAAACTGTTTTTT.

The chain links TRBV21-1 to TRBJ1-4. TRBV21-1 is listed as a pseudogene. CDR3 length equals 19 residues. The CDR3 loop reads CASSKESRGGDFANEKLFF. The CDR3, as DNA: TGTGCCAGCAGCAAAGAGAGCCGGGGAGGTGACTTTGCTAATGAAAAACTGTTTTTT.

This chain uses TRBV7-2 with TRBJ1-2; weak D call: TRBD1 (6 bases). V was cut by 3 bases and J by 0 bases, with 8 bases left in between. This CDR3 is 14 amino acids long. From germline, CDR1 is SGHTA and CDR2 FQGNSA. The CDR3 is CASSFGTTNYGYTF. CDR3 coding DNA: TGTGCCAGCAGCTTCGGGACAACTAACTATGGCTACACCTTC.

This chain uses TRBV9 with TRBJ2-3; a weak D match, TRBD1 (5 bases). In germline, CDR1 is SGDLS, CDR2 YYNGEE. The V end was cut by 4 bases, the J end by 7 bases, with 13 bases between. There are 13 residues in the CDR3. The CDR3 here is CASSPQPGNTQYF. For the CDR3, the DNA is TGTGCCAGCAGCCCCCAGCCAGGGAATACGCAGTATTTT.

The rearrangement joins TRBV11-2 to TRBJ2-7; weak D call: TRBD1 (6 bases). CDR3 size: 13 residues. Germline assignment: CDR1 SGHAT and CDR2 FQNNGV. Trimming stripped 4 bases from V and 2 bases from J, with 9 bases between. The CDR3 DNA follows: TGTGCCAGCAGCTCGAACAGGGCCTACGAGCAGTACGTC. Protein product: CASSSNRAYEQYV.

The CDR3 DNA is TGTGCCAGCAGCTTTTTGGGACAGAACTATGGCTACACCTTC. This gives the protein CASSFLGQNYGYTF. The J gene is TRBJ1-2, the V gene TRBV11-2; 7 positions agree with TRBD1. The CDR3 totals 14 residues. Germline CDR1 is SGHAT and CDR2 is FQNNGV. With 3 bases clipped from V and 2 bases from J, the junction kept 3 bases outside the gene matches. Filled out from reference TRBV11-2 and TRBJ1-2, the complete variable domain reads EAGVAQSPRYKIIEKRQSVAFWCNPISGHATLYWYQQILGQGPKLLIQFQNNGVVDDSQLPKDRFSAERLKGVDSTLKIQPAKLEDSAVYLCASSFLGQNYGYTFGSGTRLTVV.

This clone was picked up a small number of times. The genes are TRBV5-1 and TRBJ1-1; TRBD1 might be the D (6 bases). Germline values: CDR1 SGHRS, CDR2 YFSETQ. The CDR3 sequence is 13 residues long. V was cut by 4 bases and J by 2 bases, with 9 bases left in between. The CDR3 here is CASSEQGNTEAFF. The CDR3 coding sequence is TGCGCCAGCAGCGAACAGGGAAACACTGAAGCTTTCTTT.

This clone has a single count. The chain employs TRBV7-2 and TRBJ2-5; TRBD2 matches 8 bases. Germline CDR1 is SGHTA and CDR2 is FQGNSA. V trimming: 5 bases; J trimming: 5 bases; junction bases outside the gene matches: 7. The length of the CDR3 is 14 residues. Written as DNA, the CDR3 is TGTGCCAGCAGCCGGCTAGCGGGCAAGGAGACCCAGTACTTC. This translates into CASSRLAGKETQYF. Drawing the rest from reference TRBV7-2 and TRBJ2-5, the complete variable domain is GAGVSQSPSNKVTEKGKDVELRCDPISGHTALYWYRQSLGQGLEFLIYFQGNSAPDKSGLPSDRFSAERTGGSVSTLTIQRTQQEDSAVYLCASSRLAGKETQYFGPGTRLLVL.

Written as DNA, the CDR3 is TGTGCCAGCAGTTTATCGGGGGGGAGAGGCAATCAGCCCCAGCATTTT. Amino acids: CASSLSGGRGNQPQHF. This rearrangement joins TRBV27 to TRBJ1-5, with a possible D match to TRBD1 (5 bases). Germline-derived CDR1 and CDR2 are MNHEY and SMNVEV (reference sequence). The CDR3 extends over 16 amino acids. Trimming removed 0 bases from V and 2 bases from J, with 11 bases in between.

The chain recombines TRBV19 with TRBJ2-5, with 16 bases matching TRBD2. Germline V gene data show CDR1 as LNHDA and CDR2 as SQIVND (reference sequence). The V and J ends lost 3 bases and 3 bases, in that order; junction bases with no gene match: 4. CDR3 size: 17 residues. CDR3 sequence reads: CASSIGTSGGAEETQYF. Written as DNA, the CDR3 is TGTGCCAGTAGTATCGGGACTAGCGGGGGGGCAGAAGAGACCCAGTACTTC.

In its sample, this clone was seen a few times. This chain connects TRBV10-3 to TRBJ2-7; TRBD1 matches at 8 bases. Germline-derived CDR1 and CDR2 are ENHRY and SYGVKD. V shed 8 bases and J 2 bases; nucleotides not matched to a gene: 8. The length of the CDR3 is 14 residues. CDR3 in amino acids: CAIGQGDFPYEQYV. CDR3 nucleotides: TGTGCCATCGGACAGGGTGATTTTCCCTACGAGCAGTACGTC.